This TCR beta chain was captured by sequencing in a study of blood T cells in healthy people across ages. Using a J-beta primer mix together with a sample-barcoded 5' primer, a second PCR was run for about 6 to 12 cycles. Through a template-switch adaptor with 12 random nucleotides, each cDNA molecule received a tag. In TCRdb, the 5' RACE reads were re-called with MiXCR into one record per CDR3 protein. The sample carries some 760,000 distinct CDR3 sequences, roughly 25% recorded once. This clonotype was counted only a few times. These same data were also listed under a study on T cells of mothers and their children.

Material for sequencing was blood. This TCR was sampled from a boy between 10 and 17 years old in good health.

The DNA of the CDR3 is TGCGCCAGCAGCCACCGTTCTCCGGGACAGTATGCAGATACGCAGTATTTT. This codes for CASSHRSPGQYADTQYF. V gene TRBV4-3 combines with J gene TRBJ2-3, with 7 bases identical to TRBD1. The length of the CDR3 is 17 residues. Looked up from germline, CDR1 is LGHNA and CDR2 is YSLEER. The J segment lost 4 bases and the V segment lost 3 bases, leaving 13 bases of the junction unmatched.